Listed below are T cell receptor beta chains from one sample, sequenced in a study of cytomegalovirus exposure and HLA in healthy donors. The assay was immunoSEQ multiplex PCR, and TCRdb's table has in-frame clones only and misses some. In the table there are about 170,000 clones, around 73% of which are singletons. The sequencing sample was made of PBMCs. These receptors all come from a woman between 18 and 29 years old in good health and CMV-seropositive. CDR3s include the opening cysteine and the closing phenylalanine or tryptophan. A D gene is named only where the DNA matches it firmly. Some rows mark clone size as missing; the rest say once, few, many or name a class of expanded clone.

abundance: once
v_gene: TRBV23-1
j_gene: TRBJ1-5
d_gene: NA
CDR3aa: CASSQSDKRGPNQPQHF
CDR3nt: TGCGCCAGCAGTCAATCGGATAAGCGGGGACCGAATCAGCCCCAGCATTTT

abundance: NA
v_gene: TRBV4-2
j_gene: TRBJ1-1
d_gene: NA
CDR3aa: CASSQIGQNTEAFF
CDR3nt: TGTGCCAGCAGCCAGATTGGACAGAACACTGAAGCTTTCTTT

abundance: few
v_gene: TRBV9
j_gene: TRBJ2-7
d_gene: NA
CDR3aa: CASSVAGEISYEQYF
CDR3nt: TGTGCCAGCAGCGTAGCCGGGGAGATCTCCTACGAGCAGTACTTC

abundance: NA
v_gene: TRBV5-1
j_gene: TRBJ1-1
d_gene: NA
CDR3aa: CASRDGTAGSTEAFF
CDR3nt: TGCGCCAGCAGGGACGGTACTGCGGGGAGCACTGAAGCTTTCTTT

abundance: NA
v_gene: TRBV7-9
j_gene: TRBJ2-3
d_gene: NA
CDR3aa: CAAQGSCGADTQYF
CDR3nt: TGTGCCGCCCAAGGGTCTTGCGGGGCAGATACGCAGTATTTT

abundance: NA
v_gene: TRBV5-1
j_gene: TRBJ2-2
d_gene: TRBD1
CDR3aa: CANLDHHGTGNTGELFF
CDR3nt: TGCGCCAACCTCGACCACCACGGGACAGGGAACACCGGGGAGCTGTTTTTT

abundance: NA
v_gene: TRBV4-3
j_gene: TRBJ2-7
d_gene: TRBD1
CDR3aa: CASSQGQGDYEQYF
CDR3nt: TGCGCCAGCAGCCAGGGACAGGGGGACTACGAGCAGTACTTC

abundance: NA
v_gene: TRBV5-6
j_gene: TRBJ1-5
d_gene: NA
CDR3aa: CASNSRGSWQPQHF
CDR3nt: TGTGCCAGCAACAGCAGGGGATCTTGGCAGCCCCAGCATTTT

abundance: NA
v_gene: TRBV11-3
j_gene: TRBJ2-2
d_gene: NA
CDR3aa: CASSFGTTEYTGELFF
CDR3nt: TGTGCCAGCAGCTTTGGGACAACTGAATACACCGGGGAGCTGTTTTTT

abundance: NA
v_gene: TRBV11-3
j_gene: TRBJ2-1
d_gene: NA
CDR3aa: CASSLRPASSYNEQFF
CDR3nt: TGTGCCAGCAGCTTACGGCCAGCGAGCTCCTACAATGAGCAGTTCTTC

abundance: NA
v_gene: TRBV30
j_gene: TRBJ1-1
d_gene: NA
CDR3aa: CAWSPTVNTEAFF
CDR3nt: TGTGCCTGGAGCCCGACAGTAAACACTGAAGCTTTCTTT

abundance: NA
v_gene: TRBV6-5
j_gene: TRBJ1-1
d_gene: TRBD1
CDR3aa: CASSSGRGLTEAFF
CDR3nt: TGTGCCAGCAGTTCGGGCAGGGGGCTTACTGAAGCTTTCTTT

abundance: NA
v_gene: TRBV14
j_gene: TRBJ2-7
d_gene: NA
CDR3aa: CASSQVVSTYEQYF
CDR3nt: TGTGCCAGCAGCCAAGTAGTCTCTACCTACGAGCAGTACTTC

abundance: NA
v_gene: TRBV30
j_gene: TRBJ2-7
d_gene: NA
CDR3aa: CAWTTGSSYEQYF
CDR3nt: TGTGCCTGGACAACAGGCTCCTCCTACGAGCAGTACTTC

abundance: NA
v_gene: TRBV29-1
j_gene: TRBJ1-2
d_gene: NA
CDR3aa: CSVGGRGIANYGYTF
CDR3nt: TGCAGCGTTGGCGGCAGGGGTATAGCTAACTATGGCTACACCTTC

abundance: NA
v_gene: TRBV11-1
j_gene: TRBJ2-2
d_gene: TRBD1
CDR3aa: CASSEEDRGVGELFF
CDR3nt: TGTGCCAGCAGCGAGGAGGACAGGGGGGTCGGGGAGCTGTTTTTT